The 21 T cell receptor beta chains listed next were all sequenced from one sample in a study of blood T cell repertoires in COVID-19. Using immunoSEQ multiplex PCR, the repertoire was profiled, and TCRdb retains in-frame clones only, with some absent. The sample yields around 250,000 clones, approximately 82% seen once. Source material: peripheral blood. These receptor sequences come from a man younger than 45 who had recovered from COVID-19.

This clone was found a few times. DNA for the CDR3: TGTGCCAGCATCAAGATAGGGGAGGAATACGAGCAGTACGTC. Amino acid sequence: CASIKIGEEYEQYV. The V and J genes are TRBV9 and TRBJ2-7, with D perhaps TRBD2 (6 bases). Germline CDR1 SGDLS, CDR2 YYNGEE. V lost 6 bases, J lost 4 bases, and 17 bases lay in between. This CDR3 spans 14 amino acids.

The chain has TRBV18 and TRBJ1-1, with D possibly being TRBD1 (6 bases). The CDR3 contains 14 residues. V lost 3 bases to trimming and J lost 6 bases, with 14 bases between them. The germline CDR1 and CDR2 sequences are KGHSH and LQKENI. The chain's CDR3 is CASSPPMTGPEAFF. CDR3 DNA: TGTGCCAGCTCACCGCCTATGACAGGTCCTGAAGCTTTCTTT.

The genes are TRBV2 and TRBJ2-7; 7 bases fit TRBD1. This CDR3 has 14 residues. Germline V gene data show CDR1 as SNHLY and CDR2 as FYNNEI. The ends lost 7 bases at V and 0 bases at J; junction bases unmatched: 6. The CDR3 nucleotides are TGTGCCAGCACGGGACAGCCTCTCTCCTACGAGCAGTACTTC. It yields the protein CASTGQPLSYEQYF.

The chain carries TRBV18 and TRBJ2-2; TRBD2 agrees at 12 bases. V lost 3 bases and J lost 3; bases outside the gene matches: 2. Per the germline V gene, CDR1 is KGHSH and CDR2 is LQKENI. The CDR3 is 16 residues long. The CDR3 reads CASSPGTSGHTGELFF. The CDR3 DNA reads as TGTGCCAGCTCACCGGGGACTAGCGGGCACACCGGGGAGCTGTTTTTT.

J is TRBJ1-5 and V is TRBV3-1 (or the pseudogene TRBV3-2); D ambiguous. Trimming stripped 2 bases from V and 5 bases from J, with 7 bases between. CDR3 length equals 13 residues. Germline values: CDR1 LGHDT, CDR2 YNNKEL (reference sequence). CDR3 in amino acids: CASSQTVDQPQHF. CDR3 nucleotide sequence: TGTGCCAGCAGCCAAACTGTAGATCAGCCCCAGCATTTT.

The chain joins TRBV19 to TRBJ2-3, with D perhaps matching TRBD1 (6 bases). CDR3 size: 16 residues. Germline V gene data show CDR1 as LNHDA and CDR2 as SQIVND (reference sequence). Trimming took 6 bases from V and 4 from J, leaving 20 bases between them. The CDR3 nucleotides read TGTGCCAGTAGCCAGGGGTCTAGCCTCACGGCAGATACGCAGTATTTT. Its translation is CASSQGSSLTADTQYF.

The V call is TRBV5-5, the J call TRBJ2-2; 9 bases match TRBD2. CDR1 is SGHKS, CDR2 YYEKEE, per germline (reference sequence). The CDR3 length is 16 residues. The V gene end was trimmed by 2 bases and the J gene end by 2 bases; junction bases not matched to a gene: 4. The CDR3 here is CASSLSGGRNTGELFF. CDR3 in DNA: TGTGCCAGCAGCTTAAGCGGGGGGCGAAACACCGGGGAGCTGTTTTTT.

About this clone: Other DNA sequences from this sample encode an identical CDR3 as well. The V and J genes are TRBV10-3 and TRBJ1-1; D might be TRBD1 (6 bases). The CDR3 loop spans 13 amino acids. V dropped 6 bases and J dropped 2 bases, with 10 bases sitting between them. Germline CDR1 and CDR2: ENHRY and SYGVKD. The CDR3 DNA reads TGTGCCATCAGCCTACAGGGTAACACTGAAGCTTTCTTT. Translating it yields CAISLQGNTEAFF.

The chain links TRBV19 to TRBJ1-3, with TRBD1 matching over 7 bases. The CDR3 length is 15 residues. The V gene's germline CDR1 is LNHDA and CDR2 SQIVND (reference sequence). V trimming: 7 bases; J trimming: 3 bases; junction bases outside the gene matches: 9. This CDR3 reads CASTLETGNGNTIYF. CDR3 sequence (DNA): TGTGCCAGTACTCTCGAGACAGGGAATGGAAACACCATATATTTT. Complete variable domain (other parts from reference TRBV19 and TRBJ1-3): DGGITQSPKYLFRKEGQNVTLSCEQNLNHDAMYWYRQDPGQGLRLIYYSQIVNDFQKGDIAEGYSVSREKKESFPLTVTSAQKNPTAFYLCASTLETGNGNTIYFGEGSWLTVV.

This chain connects TRBV7-2 to TRBJ1-2; a weak D match, TRBD1 (5 bases). The CDR3 sequence is 15 residues long. CDR1 SGHTA and CDR2 FQGNSA come from the germline V gene. V lost 1 base and J lost 1, with 10 bases in between. CDR3 region: CASSLVAGLNYGYTF. CDR3 sequence (DNA): TGTGCCAGCAGCTTAGTGGCAGGGCTTAACTATGGCTACACCTTC.

This clone appeared once. The V call is TRBV2, the J call TRBJ2-1, with 10 bases that match TRBD2. Germline V gene sequence: CDR1 SNHLY, CDR2 FYNNEI. J was trimmed by 5 bases and V by 8 bases; bases with no gene match: 9. The CDR3 is 15 residues long. CDR3 nucleotides: TGTGCCAGCCGCAGGTGGCTAGCGGGGGACAATGAGCAGTTCTTC. Translating it yields CASRRWLAGDNEQFF.

V is TRBV7-9 and J is TRBJ1-3, with a weak D call TRBD1 (6 bases). V lost 3 bases, J lost 0 bases, and 12 bases lay in between. The germline V gene encodes CDR1 SEHNR and CDR2 FQNEAQ (reference sequence). The CDR3 is 16 residues long. CDR3 in DNA: TGTGCCAGCAGCTTCCAGGGGACCCTCTCTGGAAACACCATATATTTT. Amino acid sequence: CASSFQGTLSGNTIYF.

This clone appeared a few times. This chain uses TRBV9 with TRBJ1-2; 7 bases agree with TRBD1. CDR1 is SGDLS, CDR2 YYNGEE, per germline. This CDR3 region has 12 residues. Trimming took 5 bases from V and 6 from J; bases not matched to a gene: 4. This CDR3 reads CASRAGTDGYTF. The CDR3 DNA sequence: TGTGCCAGCAGAGCCGGGACAGATGGCTACACCTTC.

This clone showed up just once. This rearrangement joins TRBV5-1 to TRBJ1-2, with a possible D match to TRBD1 (5 bases). V lost 4 bases and J 0 bases, leaving 13 bases between the germline ends. Germline lookup yields CDR1 SGHRS and CDR2 YFSETQ. The CDR3 totals 15 residues. The CDR3 DNA is TGCGCCAGCAGCCCGGGGGAACTAACTAACTATGGCTACACCTTC. Translated: CASSPGELTNYGYTF.

V is TRBV3-1 (or the pseudogene TRBV3-2) and J is TRBJ1-2, with a weak D call TRBD1 (5 bases). CDR3 size: 13 residues. V lost 4 bases to trimming and J lost 6 bases, with 12 bases between them. Germline CDR1 and CDR2: LGHDT and YNNKEL (reference sequence). CDR3 coding DNA: TGTGCCAGCAGCCGGCAGGGCCCCGATGGCTACACCTTC. Translation gives CASSRQGPDGYTF.

This rearrangement joins TRBV2 to TRBJ1-1, with D unclear. Deletions cut 7 bases from V and 1 base from J, with 7 bases between. Germline V CDR1 and CDR2: SNHLY, FYNNEI. CDR3 length: 12 amino acids. CDR3 in DNA: TGTGCCAGCATTCGGGGGAACACTGAAGCTTTCTTT. Translation gives CASIRGNTEAFF.

V is TRBV7-2 and J is TRBJ1-1, with a tentative D call TRBD1 (5 bases). Germline assignment: CDR1 SGHTA and CDR2 FQGNSA. V dropped 0 bases and J dropped 4 bases, with 9 bases sitting between them. The CDR3 is made up of 14 amino acids. The CDR3 region has the DNA TGTGCCAGCAGCTTAGCAGGGAGGGGCACTGAAGCTTTCTTT. This translates into CASSLAGRGTEAFF.

The chain is built from TRBV12-3 or TRBV12-4 and TRBJ2-7; a possible D gene is TRBD1 (5 bases). The CDR3 sequence is 12 residues long. The ends were cut back, 8 bases at V and 5 bases at J, with 13 bases in the middle. The CDR3: CASAGIADEQYF. The CDR3 DNA reads TGTGCCAGCGCAGGGATTGCGGACGAGCAGTACTTC.

The chain couples TRBV7-2 to TRBJ2-2, with TRBD2 as a possible D gene (5 bases). The V end was cut by 4 bases, the J end by 7 bases, with 13 bases between. The CDR3 is 14 residues long. CDR1 and CDR2 from the germline V gene are SGHTA and FQGNSA. The CDR3 DNA is TGTGCCAGCAGCTCCGGACTCGACGGCGGGGAGCTGTTTTTT. Its translation: CASSSGLDGGELFF.

This rearrangement joins TRBV28 to TRBJ2-6; D gene uncertain. This CDR3 has 14 residues. V was clipped by 5 bases and J by 0 bases, with 5 bases between them. Germline loops: CDR1 MDHEN, CDR2 SYDVKM. CDR3 loop: CASSDFSGANVLTF. CDR3 DNA sequence: TGTGCCAGCAGTGACTTCTCTGGGGCCAACGTCCTGACTTTC.

The chain employs TRBV18 and TRBJ1-2; the D gene is possibly TRBD1 (6 bases). This CDR3 has 15 residues. In germline, CDR1 is KGHSH, CDR2 LQKENI. Trimming removed 3 bases from V and 2 bases from J, with 13 bases in between. CDR3 sequence: CASSPRNDRNYGYTF. The CDR3 DNA sequence: TGTGCCAGCTCACCGCGAAACGACAGGAACTATGGCTACACCTTC.